These 27 T cell receptor beta chains were all obtained from the same sample, sequenced in a study of T cell clones after liver transplantation. This table comes from immunoSEQ multiplex PCR, and its TCRdb copy is limited to in-frame clones, with some not included. The sample includes tens of thousands of clones, about 92% of them seen just once. The sample consisted of CD4+ T cells from blood, taken before liver transplant. The receptor set was obtained from a human donor who received a liver transplant.

This rearrangement joins TRBV30 to TRBJ1-1; possible D gene TRBD1, 5 bases. Germline-derived CDR1 and CDR2 are GTSNPN and SVGIG (reference sequence). The CDR3 extends over 13 amino acids. Trimming removed 3 bases at V and 6 bases at J, with 14 bases between. In nucleotides, the CDR3 is TGTGCCTGGAGCCCGACCCTAGGGGCTGAAGCTTTCTTT. Translating gives CAWSPTLGAEAFF. Complete variable domain (other parts from reference TRBV30 and TRBJ1-1): SQTIHQWPATLVQPVGSPLSLECTVEGTSNPNLYWYRQAAGRGLQLLFYSVGIGQISSEVPQNLSASRPQDRQFILSSKKLLLSDSGFYLCAWSPTLGAEAFFGQGTRLTVV.

This chain connects TRBV21-1 to TRBJ1-1. TRBV21-1 is marked as a pseudogene. This CDR3 contains 15 residues. This chain's CDR3 is CASSKAGGEGTEAFF. CDR3 coding DNA: TGTGCCAGCAGCAAAGCCGGGGGTGAGGGCACTGAAGCTTTCTTT.

The chain combines TRBV5-5 with TRBJ2-2; 7 bases are shared with TRBD1. This CDR3 contains 16 residues. Germline V gene data show CDR1 as SGHKS and CDR2 as YYEKEE (reference sequence). Trimming cost V 1 base and J 2 bases; bases outside gene matches: 5. The CDR3 DNA follows: TGTGCCAGCAGCTTGTTAGTAGGGGGCAACACCGGGGAGCTGTTTTTT. Protein: CASSLLVGGNTGELFF. The complete variable domain, with remaining parts taken from reference TRBV5-5 and TRBJ2-2, reads DAGVTQSPTHLIKTRGQQVTLRCSPISGHKSVSWYQQVLGQGPQFIFQYYEKEERGRGNFPDRFSARQFPNYSSELNVNALLLGDSALYLCASSLLVGGNTGELFFGEGSRLTVL.

The J gene is TRBJ2-1, the V gene TRBV2; D not certain. V lost 2 bases and J lost 4, with 6 bases in between. CDR3 length: 13 residues. The germline V gene encodes CDR1 SNHLY and CDR2 FYNNEI. The CDR3 nucleotides are TGTGCCAGCAGTGAAATGGGATACAATGAGCAGTTCTTC. Translating gives CASSEMGYNEQFF.

The J gene is TRBJ2-7, the V gene TRBV5-1, with 10 bases fitting TRBD1. The CDR3 totals 16 residues. CDR1 and CDR2 (germline): SGHRS, YFSETQ. The ends lost 0 bases at V and 6 bases at J; junction bases unmatched: 9. CDR3 sequence (DNA): TGCGCCAGCAGCTTGGGGGACAGGGGATGGGGCTCCGAGCAGTACTTC. Translation gives CASSLGDRGWGSEQYF.

V usage is TRBV5-1 and J usage is TRBJ2-3; TRBD1 might be the D (6 bases). Germline CDR1 and CDR2: SGHRS and YFSETQ. Trimming took off 0 bases at V and 2 bases at J, with 13 bases between the two ends. This CDR3 spans 16 amino acids. CDR3 in DNA: TGCGCCAGCAGCTTGGCCGAACAGGGCTACACAGATACGCAGTATTTT. This sequence encodes CASSLAEQGYTDTQYF.

DNA of the CDR3: TGTGCCAGTAGTAGGTCGGCGAACACCGGGGAGCTGTTTTTT. Translation: CASSRSANTGELFF. The V and J genes are TRBV19 and TRBJ2-2; D is ambiguous. Germline CDR1 reads LNHDA; CDR2 reads SQIVND (reference sequence). The V gene lost 4 bases and the J gene lost 0 bases, with 6 bases spanning the gap. This CDR3 contains 14 residues.

This chain joins TRBV15 and TRBJ2-5; TRBD1 matches at 9 bases. CDR1 is LNHNV and CDR2 is YYDKDF in the germline V gene (reference sequence). V shed 0 bases, J shed 5 bases, and the junction held 4 bases outside the gene matches. CDR3 length equals 15 residues. CDR3 DNA: TGTGCCACCAGCAGAGATACAGGGGGCCCGGAGACCCAGTACTTC. Translating gives CATSRDTGGPETQYF.

This chain links TRBV5-1 with TRBJ2-3; 7 bases align to TRBD1. V lost 2 bases to trimming and J lost 4 bases; unmatched junction nucleotides: 4. The CDR3 has 14 residues. Germline CDR1 reads SGHRS; CDR2 reads YFSETQ. In DNA form, the CDR3 reads TGCGCCAGCAGCTTACGACAGGGCTCAGATACGCAGTATTTT. The encoded protein is CASSLRQGSDTQYF. The variable domain in full, completed from reference TRBV5-1 and TRBJ2-3, reads KAGVTQTPRYLIKTRGQQVTLSCSPISGHRSVSWYQQTPGQGLQFLFEYFSETQRNKGNFPGRFSGRQFSNSRSEMNVSTLELGDSALYLCASSLRQGSDTQYFGPGTRLTVL.

V is TRBV7-8 and J is TRBJ2-3; D not resolved. The germline V gene encodes CDR1 SGHVS and CDR2 FQNEAQ. This CDR3 is built from 13 residues. V was trimmed by 1 base and J by 3 bases, leaving 5 bases between them. CDR3 amino acids: CASSLDRTDTQYF. CDR3 nucleotide sequence: TGTGCCAGCAGCTTAGATCGAACAGATACGCAGTATTTT.

The V and J genes are TRBV28 and TRBJ1-3; TRBD1 might be the D (6 bases). Germline V CDR1 and CDR2: MDHEN, SYDVKM. V shed 8 bases and J shed 0 bases, with 20 bases lying between them. The CDR3 is 17 amino acids. CDR3: CASRGGTSEGSGNTIYF. CDR3 nucleotides: TGTGCCAGCCGCGGGGGCACTTCCGAAGGCTCTGGAAACACCATATATTTT.

The chain links TRBV7-2 to TRBJ2-3; D ambiguous. The germline V gene has CDR1 SGHTA and CDR2 FQGNSA. The CDR3 runs 12 residues. Trimming stripped 5 bases from V and 4 bases from J, with 7 bases between. The CDR3 spells CASSIQSDTQYF. The CDR3 DNA follows: TGTGCCAGCAGCATCCAGTCAGATACGCAGTATTTT.

The rearrangement links TRBV5-1 to TRBJ2-7; no reliable D call. The CDR3 extends over 13 amino acids. Trimming cost V 6 bases and J 1 base, with 11 bases left between them. Germline V gene data show CDR1 as SGHRS and CDR2 as YFSETQ. The CDR3 coding sequence is TGCGCCAGCAATGAGCCAGGATCCTACGAGCAGTACTTC. Translated, it gives CASNEPGSYEQYF.

The V gene is TRBV7-2, the J gene TRBJ1-2, with 7 bases matching TRBD1. Germline values: CDR1 SGHTA, CDR2 FQGNSA. Trimming removed 2 bases from V and 1 base from J; junction bases left unmatched: 7. The CDR3 loop spans 16 amino acids. This CDR3 is CASSLWTGDRNYGYTF. CDR3 coding DNA: TGTGCCAGCAGCTTATGGACAGGAGATCGTAACTATGGCTACACCTTC.

CDR3 sequence (DNA): TGCGCCAGCAGCCCTGGACCACGGGCTCCGGGGGAGCAGTACTTC. Protein product: CASSPGPRAPGEQYF. The V call is TRBV5-1, the J call TRBJ2-7; maybe TRBD2 (5 bases). The V and J ends lost 4 bases and 7 bases respectively, with 21 bases between them. The CDR3 spans 15 residues. Germline V gene sequence: CDR1 SGHRS, CDR2 YFSETQ.

The J gene is TRBJ2-5, the V gene TRBV18, with a possible D match to TRBD2 (5 bases). This CDR3 contains 14 residues. CDR1 KGHSH and CDR2 LQKENI come from the germline V gene. Trimming pared 2 bases from V and 1 base from J, leaving 8 bases between. The CDR3 DNA reads TGTGCCAGCTCACCAAGGGAGAGCCAAGAGACCCAGTACTTC. It yields the protein CASSPRESQETQYF.

The chain joins TRBV6-1 to TRBJ2-1; either TRBD1 or TRBD2 may supply D (5 bases each). V lost 9 bases to trimming and J lost 7 bases, with 16 bases between them. CDR3 size: 13 residues. Germline loops: CDR1 MNHNS, CDR2 SASEGT. The CDR3 coding sequence is TGTGCCAGTGGGACGGGATGGTCGAATGAGCAGTTCTTC. It codes for CASGTGWSNEQFF.

The chain uses TRBV29-1 and TRBJ2-5; D unclear. Trimming removed 2 bases at V and 4 bases at J, with 11 bases between. Germline CDR1 is SQVTM and CDR2 is ANQGSEA. There are 13 residues in the CDR3. CDR3 residues: CSVETARTETQYF. CDR3 sequence (DNA): TGCAGCGTTGAAACGGCCCGCACAGAGACCCAGTACTTC.

The chain couples TRBV2 to TRBJ2-3; the D is unclear. The germline V gene has CDR1 SNHLY and CDR2 FYNNEI. Trimming pared 5 bases from V and 0 bases from J, leaving 12 bases between. The CDR3 is 15 residues long. DNA for the CDR3: TGTGCCAGCAGTTTGAGACACCCTAGCACAGATACGCAGTATTTT. Residues: CASSLRHPSTDTQYF. The whole variable domain, filled in from reference TRBV2 and TRBJ2-3, reads EPEVTQTPSHQVTQMGQEVILRCVPISNHLYFYWYRQILGQKVEFLVSFYNNEISEKSEIFDDQFSVERPDGSNFTLKIRSTKLEDSAMYFCASSLRHPSTDTQYFGPGTRLTVL.

The chain has TRBV5-1 and TRBJ2-3; 12 nucleotides match TRBD2. Per germline, CDR1 SGHRS and CDR2 YFSETQ. The junction had 4 bases not matched to a gene; V was cut back by 4 bases and J by 4 bases. The CDR3 runs to 15 residues. CDR3 protein: CASSPLAGGSDTQYF. The CDR3 DNA sequence: TGCGCCAGCAGCCCCCTAGCGGGAGGGTCAGATACGCAGTATTTT.

This chain links TRBV27 with TRBJ1-1; 7 bases map to TRBD1. V lost 6 bases, J lost 1 base, and 17 bases stayed unmatched. Per germline, CDR1 MNHEY and CDR2 SMNVEV (reference sequence). The CDR3 contains 18 residues. In DNA, the CDR3 is TGTGCCAGCAGGCCTCACCCGGGACAGCTTGCGAGGAACACTGAAGCTTTCTTT. Its translation is CASRPHPGQLARNTEAFF.

V gene TRBV5-4 combines with J gene TRBJ1-2, with D tentatively TRBD1 (5 bases). The CDR3 loop spans 15 amino acids. The germline V gene has CDR1 SGHNT and CDR2 YYREEE (reference sequence). Trimming cost V 0 bases and J 2 bases, with 11 bases left between them. The CDR3: CASSLGRVANYGYTF. DNA of the CDR3: TGTGCCAGCAGCTTGGGCAGGGTGGCCAACTATGGCTACACCTTC.

The V gene is TRBV12-5, the J gene TRBJ1-1; TRBD1 might be the D (5 bases). CDR3 length equals 13 residues. Germline V gene sequence: CDR1 LGHNT, CDR2 FRNRAP. Between the trimmed V and J ends, which lost 9 bases and 3 bases, there was a span of 14 bases. The CDR3 here is CASGRGEYTEAFF. The CDR3 DNA reads TGTGCTAGCGGGAGGGGTGAGTACACTGAAGCTTTCTTT.

The rearrangement links TRBV11-3 to TRBJ2-6, with a weak D call TRBD2 (7 bases). V was pared by 1 base and J by 3 bases, with 10 bases between. Germline V gene data show CDR1 as SGHNT and CDR2 as YENEEA. CDR3 length: 16 residues. This chain's CDR3 is CASSLGEGVGANVLTF. The CDR3 DNA is TGTGCCAGCAGCTTAGGGGAGGGGGTTGGGGCCAACGTCCTGACTTTC.

This clone was recorded once. The chain carries TRBV7-2 and TRBJ2-1, with D perhaps TRBD2 (6 bases). CDR1 is SGHTA, CDR2 FQGNSA, per germline. The CDR3 totals 14 residues. V lost 7 bases, J lost 9 bases, and 19 bases lay in between. The CDR3 coding sequence is TGTGCCAGCATAATCCGACGGGGGTCGGTTGAGCAGTTCTTC. Its protein product is CASIIRRGSVEQFF.

J is TRBJ2-2 and V is TRBV15; D gene unclear. This CDR3 is 16 amino acids long. Germline V gene data show CDR1 as LNHNV and CDR2 as YYDKDF (reference sequence). Deletions cut 3 bases from V and 1 base from J, with 12 bases between. The CDR3 is CATSSPVPQNTGELFF. Written as DNA, the CDR3 is TGTGCCACCAGCAGCCCAGTACCTCAGAACACCGGGGAGCTGTTTTTT.

The chain has TRBV28 and TRBJ1-1; maybe TRBD1 (5 bases). This CDR3 spans 11 amino acids. Germline V lookup: CDR1 MDHEN, CDR2 SYDVKM. Trimming stripped 10 bases from V and 5 bases from J, with 11 bases between. The CDR3: CATTGRTEAFF. In nucleotides, the CDR3 is TGTGCCACCACAGGTAGGACTGAAGCTTTCTTT.